The present T cell receptor beta chain was sequenced within a study of T cell responses to AZD1222 COVID-19 vaccine. Overall study findings and caveats: The donor group comprised mostly white British people and more females; the analysis possibly underestimated clonal diversity.

Trimming cost V 1 base and J 2 bases; bases outside gene matches: 12. Germline V lookup: CDR1 SGHTA, CDR2 FQGNSA. The CDR3 extends over 19 amino acids. Analysis merged second doses at about 4 or about 12 weeks. Generated by immunoSEQ multiplex PCR, the TCRdb table keeps only in-frame clones and is missing some. The sample consists of roughly 110,000 clones, 90% of them appearing once. Comment on this clone: Antigen: not known.

The sequencing here drew on peripheral blood, taken 28 days after the second AZD1222 dose. This sequence joins TRBV7-2 and TRBJ2-7, with TRBD2 identical over 12 bases. The receptor was derived from an adult who received the AZD1222 COVID-19 vaccine. CDR3 sequence (DNA): TGTGCCAGCAGCTTAGACGGGGCTAGCGGGGGGGCAGTTGCCTACGAGCAGTACTTC. It translates to CASSLDGASGGAVAYEQYF.